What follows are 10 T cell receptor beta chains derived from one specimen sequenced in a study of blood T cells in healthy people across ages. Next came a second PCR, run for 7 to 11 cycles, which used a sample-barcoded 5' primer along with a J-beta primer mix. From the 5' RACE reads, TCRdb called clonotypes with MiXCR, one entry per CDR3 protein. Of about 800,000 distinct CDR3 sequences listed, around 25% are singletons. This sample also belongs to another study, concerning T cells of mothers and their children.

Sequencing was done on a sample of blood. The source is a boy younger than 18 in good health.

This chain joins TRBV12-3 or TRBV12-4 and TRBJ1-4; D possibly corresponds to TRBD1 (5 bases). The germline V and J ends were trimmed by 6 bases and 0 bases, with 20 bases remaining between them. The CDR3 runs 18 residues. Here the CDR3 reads CASRWDPQFPTTNEKLFF. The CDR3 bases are TGTGCCAGCAGATGGGACCCTCAGTTTCCTACAACTAATGAAAAACTGTTTTTT.

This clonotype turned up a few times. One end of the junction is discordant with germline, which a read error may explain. The CDR3 spells CSAGQGKNQPRHF. The DNA of the CDR3 is TGCAGTGCTGGACAGGGAAAAAATCAGCCCCGGCATTTT. The rearrangement uses TRBV20-1 and TRBJ1-5; 8 nucleotides agree with TRBD1. This CDR3 spans 13 amino acids. Germline CDR1 is DFQATT and CDR2 is SNEGSKA (reference sequence).

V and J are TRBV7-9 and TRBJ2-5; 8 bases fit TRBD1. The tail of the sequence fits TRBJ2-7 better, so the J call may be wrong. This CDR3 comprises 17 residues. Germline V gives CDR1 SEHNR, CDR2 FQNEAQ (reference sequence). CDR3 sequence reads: CASSYSTRQGSPYEQYF. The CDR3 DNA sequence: TGTGCCAGCAGCTACTCAACACGACAGGGGAGTCCCTACGAGCAGTACTTC.

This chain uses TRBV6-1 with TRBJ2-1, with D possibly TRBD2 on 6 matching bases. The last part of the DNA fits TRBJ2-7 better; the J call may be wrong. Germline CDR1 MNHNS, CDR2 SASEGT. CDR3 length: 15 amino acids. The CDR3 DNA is TGTGCCAGCAGTCGGGGGACGGAACCTTTCTACGAGCAGTACTTC. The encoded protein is CASSRGTEPFYEQYF.

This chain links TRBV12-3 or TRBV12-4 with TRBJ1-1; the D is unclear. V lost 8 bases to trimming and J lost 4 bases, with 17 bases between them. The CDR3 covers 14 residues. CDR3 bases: TGTGCCAGCCAAGACTATGCGGTGGGCACTGAAGCTTTCTTT. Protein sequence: CASQDYAVGTEAFF.

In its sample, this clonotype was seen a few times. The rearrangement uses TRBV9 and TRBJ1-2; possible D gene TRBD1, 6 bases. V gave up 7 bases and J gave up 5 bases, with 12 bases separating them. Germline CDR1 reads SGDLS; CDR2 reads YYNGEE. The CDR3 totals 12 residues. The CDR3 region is CASSPGAYGYTF. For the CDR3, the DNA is TGTGCCAGCTCCCCGGGGGCGTATGGCTACACCTTC.

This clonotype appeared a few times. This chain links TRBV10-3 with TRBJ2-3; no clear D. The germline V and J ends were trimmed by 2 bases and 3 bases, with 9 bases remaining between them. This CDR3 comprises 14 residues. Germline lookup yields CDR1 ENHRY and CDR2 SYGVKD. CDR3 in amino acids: CAISEVGQTDTQYF. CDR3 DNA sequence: TGTGCCATCAGTGAGGTCGGCCAAACAGATACGCAGTATTTT.

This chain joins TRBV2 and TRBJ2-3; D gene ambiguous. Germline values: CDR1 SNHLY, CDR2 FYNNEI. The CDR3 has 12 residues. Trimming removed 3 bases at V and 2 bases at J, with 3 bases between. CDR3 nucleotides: TGTGCCAGCAGTGAGATCACAGATACGCAGTATTTT. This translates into CASSEITDTQYF.

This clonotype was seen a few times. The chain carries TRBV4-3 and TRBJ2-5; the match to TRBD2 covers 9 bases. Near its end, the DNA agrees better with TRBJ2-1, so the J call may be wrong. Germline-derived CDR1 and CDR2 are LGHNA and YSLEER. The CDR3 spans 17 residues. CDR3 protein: CASSQDGSGSPYNEQFF. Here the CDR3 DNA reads TGCGCCAGCAGCCAAGATGGTAGCGGGAGTCCATACAATGAGCAGTTCTTC.

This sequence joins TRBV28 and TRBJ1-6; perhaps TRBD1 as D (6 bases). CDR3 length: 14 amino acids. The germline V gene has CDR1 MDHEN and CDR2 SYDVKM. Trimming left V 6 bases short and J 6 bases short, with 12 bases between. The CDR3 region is CASRTGQFNSPLHF. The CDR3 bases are TGTGCCAGCAGAACCGGACAGTTTAATTCACCCCTCCACTTT.